This record looks at one T cell receptor (beta chain) sequence and its context. This clonotype was observed a handful of times. This receptor's antigen is unknown. Per-base qualities were not stored, and no clone one base away is much larger. The CDR3, from cysteine to phenylalanine, totals 14 residues. Only CDR3 DNA is held: 42 bases, read in frame from base 1. The germline V gene (reference sequence) sets CDR1 to MNHNY and CDR2 to SVGAGI. The junction shows trimming of 5 bases on V and 5 bases on J, plus 12 bases between the germline ends. Receptor amplification or capture employed 5' RACE. For sequencing, an Illumina HiSeq 2500 was employed. The second PCR ran for about 7 to 11 cycles and used a J-beta primer mix along with a sample-barcoded 5' primer. A unique molecular identifier was introduced onto each TCR beta cDNA molecule by a template-switch 5' adaptor carrying 12 random nucleotides. At least 2.5 million CDR3-containing paired-end reads were obtained from each sample. All of the RNA was converted into first-strand cDNA using the Mint cDNA synthesis kit, with a TRBC-specific oligonucleotide serving as the primer. Following uracil-DNA glycosylase treatment, a first 18-cycle PCR with universal primers M1SS and BC2_uni_R was performed on all cDNA. Concerning the study's data processing: For normalization, 1 million high-quality reads were randomly selected from each sample, with every read carrying a distinct molecular identifier. Instead of being binned into consensus sequences, reads that shared molecular identifiers were thrown out. MiTCR, set to a Q25 quality threshold and the strictest error-elimination algorithm, was used for CDR3 identification, clonotype clustering and error correction. Lower-bound total TCR beta diversity was estimated with a nonparametric unseen species model using Euler transformation. TCRdb reprocessing: public reads trimmed at Q25 with fastp, clones called with MiXCR, in-frame beta chains kept. Entries that share a CDR3 protein sequence are merged under the most common genes and DNA. TCRdb, not the authors, supplied the V and J calls. A total of roughly 550,000 distinct CDR3 sequences appear in this sample, 24% of them only once. Under 9% of the sample belongs to the ten largest clones.

The data were taken from a study of blood T cells in healthy people across ages (dated by TCRdb to 2015 to 2017). For the wider study: In model experiments, template switching captured roughly one uniquely barcoded TCR beta cDNA molecule for every two T cells. Using deep sequencing normalized with unique cDNA molecular identifiers, the study measured how TCR beta repertoire diversity changes with age. Four age groups were formed from the donors: young (average approximately 16 years), middle-aged (approximately 40), aged (around 62) and long-lived (less than 85). For two donors (one aged 18 to 30 and one aged 80 or older), the study analyzed two additional independent replicas of 1 million unique cDNA reads from the same blood draw. Paper-wide results and their limitations: Estimates of total diversity from one million sequenced T cells were regarded as lower bounds and underestimates. Since profiling was done on bulk unsorted PBMCs, naive and antigen-experienced compartments could not be conclusively compared. Observed TCR beta diversity correlated strongly with the percentage of naive T cells measured by flow cytometry. Compared with the aged group, the long-lived group had more naive CD4+ T cells, fewer expanded clones and increased TCR diversity, a pattern suggesting age selection. Observed TCR beta diversity per million T cells fell roughly linearly with age, and a significant reduction was already apparent by age roughly 40. The CMV infection status of donors was not known, potentially confounding age-related changes in expanded clonotypes.

The donors were some 39 Caucasian individuals from Russia, aged roughly 6 to 100 years, who were systemically healthy. Each donor gave ten milliliters of peripheral blood, collected into EDTA-treated Vacutainer tubes. Ficoll-Paque density-gradient centrifugation was used to isolate PBMCs, with at least 6 million per sample. Total RNA was extracted from PBMCs with Trizol reagent, with at least 6 micrograms obtained per sample. The percentages of naive CD45RAhigh/CD27high T cells were determined by flow cytometry on a PBMC aliquot from every donor. These same data were also listed under a study on T cells of mothers and their children. That second publication adds: Nine systemically healthy Caucasian individuals served as donors, namely three mothers together with their six children. cDNA synthesis used all of the extracted RNA, with roughly 1.5 ug of RNA in each 15 ul reaction. Sample barcodes and 2-4 random nucleotides were added via the M1S primer in the second PCR. Over 8 million TCR beta CDR3 reads came from each mother, compared with some 3.1 million reads from each child. Thymic selection shapes the output of TCR recombination in a similar way in related and unrelated pairs, and inherited differences have a minor effect. Normalized repertoire overlap was always found to be slightly, but never significantly, higher in related mother-child pairs than in unrelated mother-child pairs. Persistent microchimeric T cell clones were not detected, at a sensitivity of about 90 clones per million clonotypes. In the study, deep NGS was used to compare the TCR beta repertoires of mothers and children, and features distinguishing related mother-child pairs from unrelated individuals were sought. On average, the children were roughly 11 +/- 4 years old, while the mothers were about 40 +/- 4 years old. Libraries were sequenced on Illumina HiSeq 2000 with 100+100 nt paired-end reads after adapter ligation with NEBNext reagents. To prevent cross-contamination, the mother and child libraries were prepared one month apart and sequenced in separate runs. Between about 500,000 and 2,100,000 distinct TCR beta clonotypes were identified per donor. Naive TCR beta clonotypes were estimated from low-frequency clonotypes matched to each donor's FACS-determined naive share, without sorting.

Material: blood. This sequence originates from a boy younger than 18 in good health. The receptor chain draws on TRBV6-6 and TRBJ1-4, and perhaps TRBD1 as D gene, on 6 matching bases. The CDR3 region reads CASSPWQGNEKLFF. The DNA sequence is given as TGTGCCAGCAGTCCCTGGCAGGGGAATGAAAAACTGTTTTTT.